Listed below are T cell receptor beta chains from one sample, sequenced in a study of blood T cell repertoires in COVID-19. This table comes from immunoSEQ multiplex PCR, and its TCRdb copy is limited to in-frame clones, with some not included. The table records about 330,000 clones, under 90% of them present only once. The sample was PBMCs or T cells enriched from blood (not recorded which). Receptors originate from a woman in her late teens or twenties who had recovered from COVID-19. The CDR3 runs from the conserved cysteine through the conserved F or W. D genes are given only for firm matches. Clone size is shown for a subset of rows, as once, few, many or a class of expanded clone.

d_gene: .; v_gene: TRBV7-9; j_gene: TRBJ1-1; abundance: once; CDR3nt: TGTGCCAGCAGCCAACAGGGTATGGGCACTGAAGCTTTCTTT; CDR3aa: CASSQQGMGTEAFF
d_gene: TRBD2; v_gene: TRBV3-1/TRBV3-2; j_gene: TRBJ2-1; abundance: .; CDR3nt: TGTGCCAGCAGCCCAAGCGGGGGGGCCTACAATGAGCAGTTCTTC; CDR3aa: CASSPSGGAYNEQFF
d_gene: .; v_gene: TRBV3-1/TRBV3-2; j_gene: TRBJ1-6; abundance: .; CDR3nt: TGTGCCAGCAGTGACGAATGGAGTAGTTCACCCCTCCACTTT; CDR3aa: CASSDEWSSSPLHF
d_gene: TRBD1; v_gene: TRBV18; j_gene: TRBJ1-4; abundance: .; CDR3nt: TGTGCCAGCTCACCTGAGTCAGACAGGGTGGATGAAAAACTGTTTTTT; CDR3aa: CASSPESDRVDEKLFF
d_gene: TRBD1; v_gene: TRBV7-6; j_gene: TRBJ1-1; abundance: once; CDR3nt: TGTGCCAGCGCCGAGACAGGGGGCAACACTGAAGCTTTCTTT; CDR3aa: CASAETGGNTEAFF
d_gene: .; v_gene: TRBV13; j_gene: TRBJ1-1; abundance: once; CDR3nt: TGTGCCAGCAGCTTAGGCCTCCAGGGCATCTATGAAGCTTTCTTT; CDR3aa: CASSLGLQGIYEAFF
d_gene: .; v_gene: TRBV3-1/TRBV3-2; j_gene: TRBJ1-2; abundance: .; CDR3nt: TGTGCCAGCAGTCCCGGGACAAATAATGGCTACACCTTC; CDR3aa: CASSPGTNNGYTF
d_gene: .; v_gene: TRBV28; j_gene: TRBJ1-4; abundance: .; CDR3nt: TGTGCCAGCAGTTTGGGGGGACGTCCTTTTAATGAAAAACTGTTTTTT; CDR3aa: CASSLGGRPFNEKLFF
d_gene: TRBD1; v_gene: TRBV11-2; j_gene: TRBJ1-2; abundance: .; CDR3nt: TGTGCCAGCAGCTCCCCAGGACAGGGGGAGAACTATGGCTACACCTTC; CDR3aa: CASSSPGQGENYGYTF
d_gene: .; v_gene: TRBV7-6; j_gene: TRBJ1-5; abundance: .; CDR3nt: TGTGCCAGCAGCTTAGTTCCAGGGGCTCAGCCCCAGCATTTT; CDR3aa: CASSLVPGAQPQHF
d_gene: .; v_gene: TRBV7-9; j_gene: TRBJ1-1; abundance: .; CDR3nt: TGTGCCAGCAGCTTAGGGCAAACATCTGAAGCTTTCTTT; CDR3aa: CASSLGQTSEAFF
d_gene: TRBD1; v_gene: TRBV6-5; j_gene: TRBJ2-7; abundance: .; CDR3nt: TGTGCCAGCAGAGGACAGGGTTACTACGAGCAGTACTTC; CDR3aa: CASRGQGYYEQYF
d_gene: TRBD2; v_gene: TRBV13; j_gene: TRBJ2-1; abundance: .; CDR3nt: TGTGCCAGCAGCTTAGCCGCTAGCGGGAGGGCTGAGCAGTTCTTC; CDR3aa: CASSLAASGRAEQFF
d_gene: .; v_gene: TRBV27; j_gene: TRBJ2-5; abundance: .; CDR3nt: TGTGCCAGCAGTTTTTGGCAGGGGGGTTCGGAGACCCAGTACTTC; CDR3aa: CASSFWQGGSETQYF
d_gene: .; v_gene: TRBV6-2/TRBV6-3; j_gene: TRBJ2-1; abundance: .; CDR3nt: TGTGCCAGCAGTTACTCCGCGCACGATGACAGATCCTACAATGAGCAGTTCTTC; CDR3aa: CASSYSAHDDRSYNEQFF
d_gene: TRBD2; v_gene: TRBV7-8; j_gene: TRBJ2-1; abundance: few; CDR3nt: TGTGCCAGCAGACCCAGACCATTAGCGGGAAAAAACAATGAGCAGTTCTTC; CDR3aa: CASRPRPLAGKNNEQFF
d_gene: TRBD1; v_gene: TRBV6-5; j_gene: TRBJ1-1; abundance: .; CDR3nt: TGTGCCAGCAGTTACTCTGGGACAGCGAACACTGAAGCTTTCTTT; CDR3aa: CASSYSGTANTEAFF
d_gene: .; v_gene: TRBV30; j_gene: TRBJ1-2; abundance: .; CDR3nt: TGTGCCTGGAGCAGAGGGGAGGGCTATGGCTACACCTTC; CDR3aa: CAWSRGEGYGYTF
d_gene: .; v_gene: TRBV6-1; j_gene: TRBJ1-1; abundance: .; CDR3nt: TGTGCCAGCAGTGAAGCTTTCCAGGGGTACACTGAAGCTTTCTTT; CDR3aa: CASSEAFQGYTEAFF
d_gene: TRBD1; v_gene: TRBV5-1; j_gene: TRBJ2-1; abundance: many; CDR3nt: TGCGCCAGCAGCCTAGCAGGGGGTGCGTCCTACAATGAGCAGTTCTTC; CDR3aa: CASSLAGGASYNEQFF
d_gene: .; v_gene: TRBV12-5; j_gene: TRBJ1-5; abundance: .; CDR3nt: TGTGCTAGTGGTTTATCTATCCGGGGGAGGCAGCCCCAGCATTTT; CDR3aa: CASGLSIRGRQPQHF
d_gene: TRBD1; v_gene: TRBV29-1; j_gene: TRBJ2-7; abundance: .; CDR3nt: TGCAGCGCCCGGACAGGGAATGGCTACGAGCAGTACTTC; CDR3aa: CSARTGNGYEQYF
d_gene: TRBD1; v_gene: TRBV15; j_gene: TRBJ1-4; abundance: once; CDR3nt: TGTGCCACCAGCACGGTCGACAGGGGTAATGAAAAACTGTTTTTT; CDR3aa: CATSTVDRGNEKLFF
d_gene: TRBD2; v_gene: TRBV19; j_gene: TRBJ2-7; abundance: .; CDR3nt: TGTGCCAGTAGTACCGGGACTAGCGGTTGGGAAGAGCAGTACTTC; CDR3aa: CASSTGTSGWEEQYF
d_gene: .; v_gene: TRBV28; j_gene: TRBJ1-6; abundance: few; CDR3nt: TGTGCCAGCAGCCAGGGCGGGGCCTCCCTCGTGGATTCACCCCTCCACTTT; CDR3aa: CASSQGGASLVDSPLHF
d_gene: .; v_gene: TRBV12-3/TRBV12-4; j_gene: TRBJ1-1; abundance: .; CDR3nt: TGTGCCGTCCGGGGGTTAATGAACACTGAAGCTTTCTTT; CDR3aa: CAVRGLMNTEAFF
d_gene: TRBD1; v_gene: TRBV11-2; j_gene: TRBJ1-1; abundance: .; CDR3nt: TGTGCCAGCAGCTTTGGGACAGTGAACACTGAAGCTTTCTTT; CDR3aa: CASSFGTVNTEAFF
d_gene: .; v_gene: TRBV2; j_gene: TRBJ1-2; abundance: .; CDR3nt: TGTGCCAGCAGTGATCACAGCGGAGGCTACACCTTC; CDR3aa: CASSDHSGGYTF
d_gene: TRBD2; v_gene: TRBV18; j_gene: TRBJ2-7; abundance: .; CDR3nt: TGTGCCAGCTCACCACCGGGGGGGGACTACGAGCAGTACTTC; CDR3aa: CASSPPGGDYEQYF
d_gene: .; v_gene: TRBV29-1; j_gene: TRBJ2-7; abundance: .; CDR3nt: TGCAGCGTTCGAGCCGGGGCCTACGAGCAGTACTTC; CDR3aa: CSVRAGAYEQYF
d_gene: .; v_gene: TRBV27; j_gene: TRBJ1-1; abundance: .; CDR3nt: TGTGCCAGCAGTTTAGCTCGACAGGTAGCTGAAGCTTTCTTT; CDR3aa: CASSLARQVAEAFF
d_gene: .; v_gene: TRBV7-2; j_gene: TRBJ2-5; abundance: once; CDR3nt: TGTGCCAGCAGCTTAGGCCCGGGGGAGACCCAGTACTTC; CDR3aa: CASSLGPGETQYF
d_gene: .; v_gene: TRBV29-1; j_gene: TRBJ1-1; abundance: .; CDR3nt: TGCAGCGTCTCACAGAGGAACACTGAAGCTTTCTTT; CDR3aa: CSVSQRNTEAFF
d_gene: .; v_gene: TRBV19; j_gene: TRBJ2-3; abundance: .; CDR3nt: TGTGCCAGTAGTATGCGGTTATCCGCGACAGGCCGTGGTTTTAGCACAGATACGCAGTATTTT; CDR3aa: CASSMRLSATGRGFSTDTQYF
d_gene: TRBD2; v_gene: TRBV9; j_gene: TRBJ2-5; abundance: once; CDR3nt: TGTGCCAGCAGCGTCCACGGGACTACCTTACAAGAGACCCAGTACTTC; CDR3aa: CASSVHGTTLQETQYF
d_gene: TRBD1; v_gene: TRBV19; j_gene: TRBJ1-5; abundance: .; CDR3nt: TGTGCCAGTAGTAGAAGACAGGGGGCTGGCAATCAGCCCCAGCATTTT; CDR3aa: CASSRRQGAGNQPQHF
d_gene: TRBD1; v_gene: TRBV27; j_gene: TRBJ1-2; abundance: few; CDR3nt: TGTGCCAGCAGTTTACGACAGGGGTGGGGCGGCTACACCTTC; CDR3aa: CASSLRQGWGGYTF
d_gene: .; v_gene: TRBV30; j_gene: TRBJ1-4; abundance: .; CDR3nt: TGTGCCGCAAGACGTTCGGGGAATGAAAAACTGTTTTTT; CDR3aa: CAARRSGNEKLFF
d_gene: TRBD1; v_gene: TRBV9; j_gene: TRBJ1-2; abundance: .; CDR3nt: TGTGCCAGCAGCGCCCGGACAGGACATGGCTACACCTTC; CDR3aa: CASSARTGHGYTF
d_gene: .; v_gene: TRBV28; j_gene: TRBJ1-6; abundance: once; CDR3nt: TGTGCCAGCAGTTCAGGGAATTCACCCCTCCACTTT; CDR3aa: CASSSGNSPLHF
d_gene: TRBD1; v_gene: TRBV5-1; j_gene: TRBJ1-2; abundance: .; CDR3nt: TGCGCCAGCAGCCGCCGGGCAGGGGGAGACTATGGCTACACCTTC; CDR3aa: CASSRRAGGDYGYTF
d_gene: .; v_gene: TRBV9; j_gene: TRBJ1-1; abundance: .; CDR3nt: TGTGCCAGCAGCTTTTCGGGCACTGAAGCTTTCTTT; CDR3aa: CASSFSGTEAFF
d_gene: .; v_gene: TRBV18; j_gene: TRBJ1-6; abundance: few; CDR3nt: TGTGCCAGCTCACCCTCCGCCGAGGCAAATTCACCCCTCCACTTT; CDR3aa: CASSPSAEANSPLHF
d_gene: .; v_gene: TRBV5-4; j_gene: TRBJ1-5; abundance: once; CDR3nt: TGTGCCAGCAGCCCTCGGGGGGGACAGCCCCAGCATTTT; CDR3aa: CASSPRGGQPQHF
d_gene: .; v_gene: TRBV28; j_gene: TRBJ2-6; abundance: .; CDR3nt: TGTGCCAGCAGTGGAGCCGGGTCGCCCTCTGGGGCCAACGTCCTGACTTTC; CDR3aa: CASSGAGSPSGANVLTF
d_gene: .; v_gene: TRBV18; j_gene: TRBJ2-7; abundance: many; CDR3nt: TGTGCCAGCTCACCACACGAGGGAAGCCGCTACGAGCAGTACTTC; CDR3aa: CASSPHEGSRYEQYF
d_gene: .; v_gene: TRBV5-1; j_gene: TRBJ1-4; abundance: .; CDR3nt: TGCGCCAGCAGCTTGAGTTTTCAAAGCGAGTATGAAAAACTGTTTTTT; CDR3aa: CASSLSFQSEYEKLFF
d_gene: .; v_gene: TRBV5-4; j_gene: TRBJ1-2; abundance: .; CDR3nt: TGTGCCAGCAGCTTGGAACACAGGGCTAACTATGGCTACACCTTC; CDR3aa: CASSLEHRANYGYTF
d_gene: TRBD1; v_gene: TRBV28; j_gene: TRBJ1-2; abundance: .; CDR3nt: TGTGCCAGCAGTTTATCCCCGGGACAGGGGCAATTTGCCAACTATGGCTACACCTTC; CDR3aa: CASSLSPGQGQFANYGYTF
d_gene: TRBD1; v_gene: TRBV7-2; j_gene: TRBJ1-1; abundance: .; CDR3nt: TGTGCCAGCAGCTTCCCAGAGACAGGGGTTGAAACTGAAGCTTTCTTT; CDR3aa: CASSFPETGVETEAFF